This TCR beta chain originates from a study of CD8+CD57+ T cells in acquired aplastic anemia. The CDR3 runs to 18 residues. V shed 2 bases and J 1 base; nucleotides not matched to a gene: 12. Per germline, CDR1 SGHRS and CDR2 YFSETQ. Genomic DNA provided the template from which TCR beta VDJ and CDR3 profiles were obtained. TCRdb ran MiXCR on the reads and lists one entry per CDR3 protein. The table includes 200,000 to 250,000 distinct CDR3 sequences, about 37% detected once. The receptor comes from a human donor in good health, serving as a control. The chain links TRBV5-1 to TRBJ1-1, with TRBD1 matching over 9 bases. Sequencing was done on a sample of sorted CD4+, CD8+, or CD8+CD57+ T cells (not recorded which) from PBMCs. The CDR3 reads CASSLHPLTDRGNTEAFF. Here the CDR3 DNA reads TGCGCCAGCAGCTTACACCCGTTGACGGACAGGGGGAACACTGAAGCTTTCTTT.